The following is a TCR beta chain sequence with its context. Its target is not known. The sequenced template was cDNA made from the entire isolated RNA. The data were produced by immunoSEQ multiplex PCR, yet TCRdb's version contains in-frame clones alone and is incomplete. The data show 600,000 or so clones, 11% to 15% seen once. This sample stems from a study of beta chain features in type 1 diabetes. Whole-study findings and limits: Shortening of TCRB CDR3s, moderate but significant, appeared in all four CD4+ subsets of Type 1 diabetes patients.

The sequence derives from a man between 18 and 29 years old with type 1 diabetes. The sequenced sample consisted of naive CD4+ T cells from blood.

CDR3 amino acids: CASTLPGGQETQYF. CDR3 coding DNA: TGTGCCAGCACCCTACCAGGGGGCCAAGAGACCCAGTACTTC. The chain recombines TRBV7-9 with TRBJ2-5, with 7 bases fitting TRBD1. The CDR3 loop spans 14 amino acids. The germline gives CDR1 SEHNR, CDR2 FQNEAQ (reference sequence). V lost 7 bases to trimming and J lost 1 base; unmatched junction nucleotides: 6.